A single sample is the source of the 8 T cell receptor beta chains below, sequenced in a study of blood T cell repertoires in COVID-19. Here immunoSEQ multiplex PCR was the method, and the copy in TCRdb shows in-frame clones only, minus some. The table lists tens of thousands of clones, about 85% of them singletons, with roughly 9% in the top ten. What was sequenced was peripheral blood. The receptors derive from a human donor in a cohort sampled during active COVID-19.

The chain combines TRBV11-3 with TRBJ2-6; 7 positions agree with TRBD1. V lost 2 bases, J lost 0 bases, and 7 bases stayed unmatched. CDR3 length: 18 amino acids. Germline V gene lookup returns CDR1 SGHNT and CDR2 YENEEA. The CDR3 sequence is CASSLSRTGSSGANVLTF. CDR3 DNA sequence: TGTGCCAGCAGCTTATCCAGGACAGGAAGCTCTGGGGCCAACGTCCTGACTTTC.

This chain connects TRBV3-1 (or the pseudogene TRBV3-2) to TRBJ2-5; 7 bases fit TRBD1. This CDR3 has 15 residues. The junction had 7 bases not matched to a gene; V was cut back by 4 bases and J by 2 bases. In germline, CDR1 is LGHDT, CDR2 YNNKEL (reference sequence). CDR3 loop: CASSLRGGQQETQYF. The CDR3 DNA is TGTGCCAGCAGCCTCAGAGGGGGCCAGCAAGAGACCCAGTACTTC.

The rearrangement joins TRBV5-5 to TRBJ2-2, with D possibly matching TRBD2 (6 bases). CDR3 length: 15 amino acids. V shed 0 bases and J shed 1 base, with 7 bases lying between them. Germline V lookup: CDR1 SGHKS, CDR2 YYEKEE (reference sequence). The CDR3 sequence is CASSLGGMNTGELFF. CDR3 sequence (DNA): TGTGCCAGCAGCTTGGGCGGGATGAACACCGGGGAGCTGTTTTTT.

Points on this clone: At the DNA level, this CDR3 is encoded by other sequences in the same sample as well. The V gene is TRBV11-3, the J gene TRBJ2-7, with 11 bases aligning to TRBD2. The CDR3 contains 14 residues. Germline values: CDR1 SGHNT, CDR2 YENEEA. V was pared by 6 bases and J by 3 bases, with 4 bases of the junction left unmatched. The CDR3 region has the DNA TGTGCCAGCAGTCGACTAGCGGGAAGCTACGAGCAGTACTTC. Translating it yields CASSRLAGSYEQYF.

The chain links TRBV28 to TRBJ2-7; D remains ambiguous. The CDR3 sequence is 14 residues long. Germline V lookup: CDR1 MDHEN, CDR2 SYDVKM. The ends were cut back, 6 bases at V and 2 bases at J, with 14 bases in the middle. The CDR3, as DNA: TGTGCCAGCAGCCCCTCGCGTAGCCCCTACGAGCAGTACTTC. Translating gives CASSPSRSPYEQYF.

The rearrangement uses TRBV7-9 and TRBJ2-7, with 12 bases identical to TRBD1. The germline V gene encodes CDR1 SEHNR and CDR2 FQNEAQ (reference sequence). The length of the CDR3 is 15 residues. J gave up 3 bases and V 8 bases, and 8 bases lay outside the gene matches. The CDR3 reads CASRTGTGGYYEQYF. CDR3 DNA sequence: TGTGCCAGCCGGACCGGGACAGGGGGCTACTACGAGCAGTACTTC.

The rearrangement links TRBV3-1 (or the pseudogene TRBV3-2) to TRBJ2-1; 8 bases match TRBD1. The length of the CDR3 is 15 residues. Trimming cost V 3 bases and J 3 bases; bases outside gene matches: 4. Looked up from germline, CDR1 is LGHDT and CDR2 is YNNKEL (reference sequence). The CDR3 sequence: CASSQTTGVYNEQFF. DNA for the CDR3: TGTGCCAGCAGCCAGACGACAGGGGTCTACAATGAGCAGTTCTTC.

J is TRBJ2-5 and V is TRBV9, with 10 bases identical to TRBD2. J gave up 5 bases and V 0 bases, and 1 base lay outside the gene matches. Per the germline V gene, CDR1 is SGDLS and CDR2 is YYNGEE. This CDR3 spans 14 amino acids. CDR3 amino acids: CASSVETSGETQYF. The CDR3 nucleotides are TGTGCCAGCAGCGTAGAGACTAGCGGGGAGACCCAGTACTTC.